This TCR beta chain was captured in a study of tumor-infiltrating lymphocytes in primary liver carcinoma. In the study overall: Resection treated the patients' primary liver carcinoma.

This clonotype was counted at least ten times. J gave up 0 bases and V 3 bases, and 2 bases lay outside the gene matches. Germline V gene data show CDR1 as PRHDT and CDR2 as FYEKMQ (reference sequence). This CDR3 is 16 amino acids long. Using a constant-region primer together with ProtoScript II reverse transcriptase, TCR beta cDNA was made from approximately 0.55 ug of total RNA. Construction of TCR beta libraries relied on three successive nested multiplex PCR rounds employing slightly modified ARM-PCR. The first two PCR rounds used TRBV1-TRBV30 forward primers with a C-beta reverse primer, roughly 10 cycles each. TCRdb used MiXCR to reprocess the multiplex PCR reads, holding one entry per CDR3 protein. The data contain around 210,000 distinct CDR3 sequences, 65% of them seen just once; the ten biggest clones take up roughly 7%. The source of the blood RNA was unsorted whole blood, and germline DNA was extracted as well. Surgery was preceded by the collection of roughly 4 milliliters of peripheral blood.

V is TRBV13 and J is TRBJ2-2; 9 nucleotides agree with TRBD1. The TCR was taken from a woman aged 55-69 years with primary liver carcinoma and hepatitis B virus infection. Sequences were obtained from peripheral blood. This chain's CDR3 is CASSLGQGSNTGELFF. The CDR3 nucleotides are TGTGCCAGCAGCTTGGGACAGGGATCGAACACCGGGGAGCTGTTTTTT.